This T cell receptor (beta chain) was documented in a study of shared clonotypes between healthy human individuals. The germline V gene has CDR1 KGHSH and CDR2 LQKENI. The CDR3 has 12 amino acids. Genomic DNA from each subset was divided evenly over several immunoSEQ plates. The authors' processing: Filtering differed for immunoSEQ, which gave only junction sequences without quality scores. The table came from immunoSEQ multiplex PCR; TCRdb's copy has only in-frame clones and leaves some out. V, J and clone size are taken as reported in that table, and D and trimming were inferred from the DNA itself. The sample has 450,000 to 500,000 clones, about 80% seen once. Concerning this clone itself: A read error may produce the germline difference seen at one junction end.

This receptor was obtained from a woman in her forties in good health. Some clones in this sample may be carry-over from other donors' samples. This chain connects TRBV18 to TRBJ2-3; possibly TRBD2 for D (5 bases). Sequencing used PBMCs. The CDR3 sequence: CASSPGNRLGDF. For the CDR3, the DNA is TGTGCCAGCTCACCAGGAAACCGCCTGGGAGATTTT. Full variable domain (outside the CDR3, taken from reference TRBV18 and TRBJ2-3): NAGVMQNPRHLVRRRGQEARLRCSPMKGHSHVYWYRQLPEEGLKFMVYLQKENIIDESGMPKERFSAEFPKEGPSILRIQQVVRGDSAAYFCASSPGNRLGDFGPGTRLTVL.